Listed here are 15 T cell receptor beta chains from one sample, sequenced in a study of cytomegalovirus exposure and HLA in healthy donors. Clones were sequenced by immunoSEQ multiplex PCR, and TCRdb holds only the in-frame ones, with some missing. The sample carries 350,000 or so clones, roughly 88% recorded once. Sequencing was carried out using PBMCs. The receptors here all came from a woman aged 18-29 years in good health and CMV-seronegative.

This sequence joins TRBV5-4 and TRBJ2-5; the D gene is possibly TRBD2 (6 bases). Deletions cut 2 bases from V and 5 bases from J, with 13 bases between. CDR3 size: 14 residues. Germline CDR1 and CDR2: SGHNT and YYREEE (reference sequence). As DNA, the CDR3 is TGTGCCAGCAGCTTACGGGAGTTCGTGGAGACCCAGTACTTC. It codes for CASSLREFVETQYF.

DNA of the CDR3: TGTGCCAGCAGCGTCACGAGCCCTTCCCACGGGGAGCTGTTTTTT. Amino acids: CASSVTSPSHGELFF. This sequence joins TRBV9 and TRBJ2-2; D is unresolved. V was shortened by 2 bases and J by 7 bases, with 15 bases between the two germline ends. This CDR3 spans 15 amino acids. Germline V gene data show CDR1 as SGDLS and CDR2 as YYNGEE.

The chain has TRBV7-8 and TRBJ2-1; tentatively, D is TRBD2 (6 bases). Germline loops: CDR1 SGHVS, CDR2 FQNEAQ. V was shortened by 7 bases and J by 9 bases, with 19 bases between the two germline ends. The CDR3 loop spans 14 amino acids. CDR3 nucleotide sequence: TGTGCCAGCAAGTGGCGGGGAGGTAGTGTTGAGCAGTTCTTC. It specifies CASKWRGGSVEQFF.

The V and J genes are TRBV27 and TRBJ2-1, with unresolved D. The CDR3 spans 11 residues. V was cut by 2 bases and J by 11 bases, with 7 bases left in between. Germline CDR1 and CDR2: MNHEY and SMNVEV (reference sequence). CDR3 DNA sequence: TGTGCCAGCAGTTTAGGGCGCCAGCAGTTCTTC. As protein: CASSLGRQQFF.

This chain joins TRBV7-3 and TRBJ2-5, with TRBD2 matching over 11 bases. This CDR3 region has 14 residues. V trimming: 4 bases; J trimming: 4 bases; junction bases outside the gene matches: 2. Germline CDR1 reads SGHTA; CDR2 reads FQGTGA. The CDR3 here is CASSSGLAGETQYF. The CDR3 coding sequence is TGTGCCAGCAGCTCCGGACTAGCGGGAGAGACCCAGTACTTC.

The CDR3 here is CASRKWQREVYGYTF. As DNA, the CDR3 is TGTGCCAGTAGGAAGTGGCAGAGAGAGGTCTATGGCTACACCTTC. This chain links TRBV19 with TRBJ1-2; no reliable D call. Trimming removed 6 bases at V and 4 bases at J, with 18 bases between. The germline gives CDR1 LNHDA, CDR2 SQIVND (reference sequence). This CDR3 spans 15 amino acids.

As to this clone: Other DNA sequences in the sample encode the same CDR3. This sequence joins TRBV2 and TRBJ2-3; 11 nucleotides line up with TRBD2. Germline assignment: CDR1 SNHLY and CDR2 FYNNEI. The CDR3 contains 15 residues. After removal of 5 bases from V and 2 bases from J, the junction contained 3 bases not matched to a gene. The CDR3 sequence is CASSWTSGSTDTQYF. The CDR3 DNA reads as TGTGCCAGCAGTTGGACTAGCGGGTCCACAGATACGCAGTATTTT.

This sequence joins TRBV11-2 and TRBJ2-1; 7 nucleotides line up with TRBD2. Germline V gene sequence: CDR1 SGHAT, CDR2 FQNNGV. CDR3 size: 15 residues. Unmatched junction bases numbered 10, after V lost 2 bases and J lost 9 bases. CDR3 DNA sequence: TGTGCCAGCAGCTTATCCTCGGGAGGAGCGGGTGAGCAGTTCTTC. Protein product: CASSLSSGGAGEQFF.

This clone was counted a few times. The chain joins TRBV28 to TRBJ1-2; TRBD1 is a possible D gene (5 bases). The CDR3 is 13 residues long. With 5 bases removed from V and 5 bases from J, the gap between germline ends came to 12 bases. Germline CDR1 reads MDHEN; CDR2 reads SYDVKM. The CDR3 sequence: CASSQGTEYGYTF. The DNA of the CDR3 is TGTGCCAGCAGTCAAGGGACTGAGTATGGCTACACCTTC.

This chain joins TRBV7-9 and TRBJ1-2; TRBD1 agrees at 8 bases. V was pared by 5 bases and J by 8 bases, with 10 bases of the junction left unmatched. CDR1 is SEHNR, CDR2 FQNEAQ, per germline (reference sequence). The CDR3 contains 14 residues. CDR3 region: CASSPDRGVGGYTF. The CDR3 DNA reads TGTGCCAGCAGCCCCGACAGGGGCGTAGGAGGCTACACCTTC. The whole variable domain, filled in from reference TRBV7-9 and TRBJ1-2, reads DTGVSQNPRHKITKRGQNVTFRCDPISEHNRLYWYRQTLGQGPEFLTYFQNEAQLEKSRLLSDRFSAERPKGSFSTLEIQRTEQGDSAMYLCASSPDRGVGGYTFGSGTRLTVV.

The chain uses TRBV7-8 and TRBJ1-2, with a weak D call TRBD1 (5 bases). The V end was cut by 3 bases, the J end by 0 bases, with 11 bases between. CDR1 and CDR2 from the germline V gene are SGHVS and FQNEAQ. CDR3 length: 15 amino acids. The CDR3 DNA reads as TGTGCCAGCAGCTTGACAGATACTTCTAACTATGGCTACACCTTC. Translation gives CASSLTDTSNYGYTF.

The genes are TRBV4-2 and TRBJ1-3; D unclear. V was pared by 0 bases and J by 0 bases, with 6 bases between. The CDR3 totals 15 residues. Germline V lookup: CDR1 LGHNA, CDR2 YNFKEQ. This CDR3 reads CASSQDRSSGNTIYF. For the CDR3, the DNA is TGTGCCAGCAGCCAAGATCGGAGCTCTGGAAACACCATATATTTT.

The chain is built from TRBV25-1 and TRBJ2-5; 7 bases are a match to TRBD2. The CDR3 contains 15 residues. J was trimmed by 3 bases and V by 3 bases; bases with no gene match: 7. Germline CDR1 reads MGHDK; CDR2 reads SYGVNS. DNA of the CDR3: TGTGCCAGCAGTGAGGCGGGACTAAGTAAAGAGACCCAGTACTTC. Encoded protein: CASSEAGLSKETQYF.

V is TRBV5-4 and J is TRBJ1-1, with unresolved D. The V end lost 4 bases, the J end lost 8 bases, and 18 bases lay between the germline ends. Germline assignment: CDR1 SGHNT and CDR2 YYREEE (reference sequence). This CDR3 has 14 residues. In DNA form, the CDR3 reads TGTGCCAGCAGCCCCCTGGGCAGCCAGGCGGAAGCTTTCTTT. Protein: CASSPLGSQAEAFF.

V and J are TRBV7-3 and TRBJ2-2; a possible D gene is TRBD1 (6 bases). The CDR3 spans 16 residues. Deletions cut 2 bases from V and 1 base from J, with 11 bases between. The germline CDR1 and CDR2 sequences are SGHTA and FQGTGA. CDR3 in DNA: TGTGCCAGCAGCTTATCTTTCAGGGGGAACACCGGGGAGCTGTTTTTT. It encodes CASSLSFRGNTGELFF.